A selection of T cell receptor beta chains follows, all from one sample in a study of cytomegalovirus exposure and HLA in healthy donors. The assay was immunoSEQ multiplex PCR, and TCRdb's table has in-frame clones only and misses some. Of under 250,000 clones in the sample, 85% were seen once. Sequenced sample: PBMCs. All receptors come from a human donor in good health. Each CDR3 is given with its conserved first and last residue. D genes are given only for firm matches. Clone size, where shown, is once, few, many, or a class for clones that have expanded.

d_call	v_call	clone_size	j_call	cdr3_aa	cdr3_nt
.	TRBV6-1	.	TRBJ2-6	CASSEVSSGANVLTF	TGTGCCAGCAGTGAAGTCAGCTCTGGGGCCAACGTCCTGACTTTC
TRBD2	TRBV28	few	TRBJ2-1	CASSFSGGRIPYNEQFF	TGTGCCAGCAGTTTTTCGGGCGGGAGGATCCCCTACAATGAGCAGTTCTTC
.	TRBV7-9	.	TRBJ2-7	CASSLEDRVYEQYF	TGTGCCAGCAGCTTAGAGGACAGAGTATACGAGCAGTACTTC
TRBD1	TRBV6-5	.	TRBJ2-7	CASSYSSGGGEQYF	TGTGCCAGCAGTTACTCGTCAGGGGGCGGCGAGCAGTACTTC
TRBD2	TRBV4-2	.	TRBJ2-7	CASSQSTSGNSYEQYF	TGTGCCAGCAGCCAATCCACTAGCGGGAACTCCTACGAGCAGTACTTC
.	TRBV12-2	.	TRBJ1-2	CATREVRAPSYGYTF	TGTGCAACCCGGGAAGTGCGGGCTCCTAGCTATGGCTACACCTTC
.	TRBV5-1	.	TRBJ1-1	CASSLASRGGNTEAFF	TGCGCCAGCAGCTTGGCCTCCCGGGGGGGGAACACTGAAGCTTTCTTT
TRBD1	TRBV28	once	TRBJ1-1	CASVHGTGGYGAFF	TGTGCCAGCGTACACGGGACAGGGGGTTATGGAGCTTTCTTT
TRBD2	TRBV4-3	.	TRBJ2-7	CASSQDLSGRTNEQYF	TGCGCCAGCAGCCAAGATTTGAGCGGGAGGACCAACGAGCAGTACTTC
TRBD1	TRBV28	.	TRBJ1-3	CASSSTGTATGNTIYF	TGTGCCAGCAGTTCCACTGGGACAGCTACTGGAAACACCATATATTTT
.	TRBV6-6	.	TRBJ2-1	CASSYSRDLYNEQFF	TGTGCCAGCAGTTACTCCCGGGACTTATACAATGAGCAGTTCTTC
TRBD1	TRBV7-9	once	TRBJ1-6	CASSSYRGSSYNSPLHF	TGTGCCAGCAGCTCCTACAGGGGGAGCTCCTATAATTCACCCCTCCACTTT
.	TRBV4-2	once	TRBJ2-3	CASSQVDGTDTQYF	TGTGCCAGCAGCCAAGTTGACGGGACAGATACGCAGTATTTT
TRBD1	TRBV12-5	.	TRBJ1-1	CASGFIQGGTEAFF	TGTGCTAGTGGTTTTATACAGGGGGGGACTGAAGCTTTCTTT
TRBD2	TRBV4-2	.	TRBJ2-1	CASSQDRLAGARSDEQFF	TGTGCCAGCAGCCAAGATCGATTAGCGGGAGCTAGATCGGATGAGCAGTTCTTC
.	TRBV14	.	TRBJ2-1	CASSQDLSSYNEQFF	TGTGCCAGCAGCCAAGACTTGAGCTCCTACAATGAGCAGTTCTTC
TRBD1	TRBV9	.	TRBJ2-3	CASSVSQDRGTDTQYF	TGTGCCAGCAGCGTTTCCCAGGACAGGGGCACAGATACGCAGTATTTT
.	TRBV5-1	.	TRBJ2-2	CASSLGIGDPTGELFF	TGCGCCAGCAGCTTGGGGATAGGGGATCCGACCGGGGAGCTGTTTTTT
.	TRBV28	.	TRBJ2-2	CASSLAGFGELFF	TGTGCCAGCAGTCTCGCAGGGTTCGGGGAGCTGTTTTTT
TRBD2	TRBV6-1	.	TRBJ2-7	CASSEGLAGIYEQYF	TGTGCCAGCAGTGAAGGACTAGCGGGAATTTACGAGCAGTACTTC